A single sample is the source of the 18 T cell receptor beta chains below, sequenced in a study of OX40 agonist ivuxolimab in advanced cancers. Some clones are missing from TCRdb's copy, which holds only in-frame ones; the method was immunoSEQ multiplex PCR. The table includes some 70,000 clones, almost 90% detected once. The source was CD4+ or CD8+ T cells sorted from blood, collected in a trial of the OX40 agonist ivuxolimab. All receptors derive from an adult with an advanced solid tumor such as melanoma, head and neck, liver or kidney cancer.

CDR3 sequence (DNA): TGTGCCAGCACCCAACTATTGAACACTGAAGCTTTCTTT. Its protein product is CASTQLLNTEAFF. The genes are TRBV2 and TRBJ1-1; no definite D call. The V gene's germline CDR1 is SNHLY and CDR2 FYNNEI. The CDR3 is 13 amino acids. V lost 7 bases and J 0 bases, leaving 9 bases between the germline ends. The full variable domain, in which reference TRBV2 and TRBJ1-1 provide the parts outside the CDR3, is EPEVTQTPSHQVTQMGQEVILRCVPISNHLYFYWYRQILGQKVEFLVSFYNNEISEKSEIFDDQFSVERPDGSNFTLKIRSTKLEDSAMYFCASTQLLNTEAFFGQGTRLTVV.

This clone was observed a single time. V and J are TRBV6-6 and TRBJ2-7; TRBD1 matches at 10 bases. This CDR3 is 14 amino acids long. The V gene end was trimmed by 5 bases and the J gene end by 6 bases; junction bases not matched to a gene: 7. Germline V gene data show CDR1 as MNHNY and CDR2 as SVGAGI (reference sequence). The CDR3 spells CASSTGTGDGEQYF. In DNA, the CDR3 is TGTGCCAGCAGTACCGGGACAGGGGATGGCGAGCAGTACTTC.

The chain recombines TRBV19 with TRBJ2-5; 11 positions match TRBD2. Unmatched junction bases numbered 5, after V lost 6 bases and J lost 2 bases. Germline V CDR1 and CDR2: LNHDA, SQIVND (reference sequence). The CDR3 is 15 amino acids. CDR3 DNA sequence: TGTGCCAGTAGCAAACTAGCGGGGGTTCAAGAGACCCAGTACTTC. This gives the protein CASSKLAGVQETQYF.

The genes are TRBV28 and TRBJ1-6; weak D call: TRBD1 (5 bases). Per the germline V gene, CDR1 is MDHEN and CDR2 is SYDVKM. V lost 5 bases to trimming and J lost 9 bases, with 20 bases between them. This CDR3 has 16 residues. The CDR3 spells CASSPARILRGSPLHF. The CDR3, as DNA: TGTGCCAGCAGTCCCGCAAGGATCCTTAGGGGTTCACCCCTCCACTTT.

The count of this clone is one. This rearrangement joins TRBV5-1 to TRBJ1-4, with D uncertain. Trimming removed 4 bases from V and 5 bases from J, with 9 bases in between. Germline V gene data show CDR1 as SGHRS and CDR2 as YFSETQ. This CDR3 spans 13 amino acids. CDR3 bases: TGCGCCAGCAGCAGCTCGATAAATGAAAAACTGTTTTTT. It codes for CASSSSINEKLFF.

This CDR3 is CASSSMGPSSYEQYF. The CDR3 nucleotides read TGTGCCAGCTCATCGATGGGCCCGAGCTCCTACGAGCAGTACTTC. The chain is built from TRBV18 and TRBJ2-7; D is unclear. CDR3 length: 15 residues. V was shortened by 5 bases and J by 0 bases, with 14 bases between the two germline ends. CDR1 KGHSH and CDR2 LQKENI come from the germline V gene.

This chain joins TRBV19 and TRBJ2-2, with D uncertain. Trimming took 1 base from V and 4 from J, leaving 13 bases between them. This CDR3 has 16 residues. The germline gives CDR1 LNHDA, CDR2 SQIVND (reference sequence). This chain's CDR3 is CASSIGKKWGTGELFF. For the CDR3, the DNA is TGTGCCAGTAGTATAGGGAAGAAGTGGGGCACCGGGGAGCTGTTTTTT.

This clone was observed a handful of times. This chain joins TRBV4-1 and TRBJ2-7; TRBD2 aligns across 13 bases. CDR1 and CDR2 (germline): MGHRA, YSYEKL. The CDR3 extends over 17 amino acids. V gave up 1 base and J gave up 4 bases; unmatched junction bases: 7. The CDR3 loop reads CASSQGWTSGSVYEQYF. CDR3 DNA: TGCGCCAGCAGCCAAGGTTGGACTAGCGGGAGTGTGTACGAGCAGTACTTC.

The chain carries TRBV18 and TRBJ1-2; D unresolved. The germline V gene has CDR1 KGHSH and CDR2 LQKENI. The CDR3 covers 14 residues. Trimming pared 0 bases from V and 5 bases from J, leaving 10 bases between. The CDR3 coding sequence is TGTGCCAGCTCACCACCGTTGGTGGGGTATGGCTACACCTTC. Its translation: CASSPPLVGYGYTF.

The rearrangement links TRBV5-6 to TRBJ1-1; D remains unclear. V was pared by 2 bases and J by 5 bases, with 13 bases between. The CDR3 consists of 14 residues. Germline CDR1 is SGHDT and CDR2 is YYEEEE. CDR3 sequence reads: CASSFGSPSTEAFF. CDR3 DNA sequence: TGTGCCAGCAGCTTCGGGTCCCCGAGTACTGAAGCTTTCTTT.

This chain links TRBV19 with TRBJ2-3; 7 positions match TRBD1. Losses at the gene ends were 6 bases for V and 2 bases for J; bases not matched to a gene: 8. The germline CDR1 and CDR2 sequences are LNHDA and SQIVND (reference sequence). This CDR3 region has 15 residues. The CDR3 DNA is TGTGCCAGTAGAGCCCAGGGGGAAAACACAGATACGCAGTATTTT. Translated, it gives CASRAQGENTDTQYF.

The chain carries TRBV5-1 and TRBJ2-1; D is unresolved. The CDR3 is made up of 11 amino acids. V lost 2 bases and J lost 14, with 11 bases in between. From germline, CDR1 is SGHRS and CDR2 YFSETQ. In DNA form, the CDR3 reads TGCGCCAGCAGCTTACCTCCCGAGGAGTTCTTC. Amino acids: CASSLPPEEFF.

This clone is a singleton in its sample. The chain links TRBV2 to TRBJ1-4; D is ambiguous. The V and J ends lost 4 bases and 5 bases respectively, with 14 bases between them. The CDR3 totals 15 residues. CDR1 SNHLY and CDR2 FYNNEI come from the germline V gene. Here the CDR3 DNA reads TGTGCCAGCAGTGGTTCTGGAACCCCCAATGAAAAACTGTTTTTT. Its protein product is CASSGSGTPNEKLFF. Looking up the rest from reference TRBV2 and TRBJ1-4 gives the full variable domain: EPEVTQTPSHQVTQMGQEVILRCVPISNHLYFYWYRQILGQKVEFLVSFYNNEISEKSEIFDDQFSVERPDGSNFTLKIRSTKLEDSAMYFCASSGSGTPNEKLFFGSGTQLSVL.

The chain links TRBV19 to TRBJ1-6; unclear D gene. The CDR3 extends over 14 amino acids. Trimming pared 2 bases from V and 9 bases from J, leaving 11 bases between. Per the germline V gene, CDR1 is LNHDA and CDR2 is SQIVND (reference sequence). For the CDR3, the DNA is TGTGCCAGTAGTATAACTTCTCCTAGTTCACCCCTCCACTTT. Protein product: CASSITSPSSPLHF.

The chain is built from TRBV7-3 and TRBJ1-2; D is possibly TRBD1 (6 bases). CDR1 and CDR2 from the germline V gene are SGHTA and FQGTGA. V was clipped by 5 bases and J by 8 bases, with 21 bases between them. CDR3 length: 15 amino acids. DNA for the CDR3: TGTGCCAGCAGCGCCGGACAGTCCCTGCTTGGGGGCTACACCTTC. Residues: CASSAGQSLLGGYTF. The whole variable domain, filled in from reference TRBV7-3 and TRBJ1-2, reads GAGVSQTPSNKVTEKGKYVELRCDPISGHTALYWYRQSLGQGPEFLIYFQGTGAADDSGLPNDRFFAVRPEGSVSTLKIQRTERGDSAVYLCASSAGQSLLGGYTFGSGTRLTVV.

The rearrangement links TRBV9 to TRBJ2-7; 7 bases are shared with TRBD1. The V and J ends lost 0 bases and 3 bases, in that order; junction bases with no gene match: 3. The CDR3 consists of 14 residues. Germline V gives CDR1 SGDLS, CDR2 YYNGEE. The CDR3: CASSVASGGYEQYF. In DNA form, the CDR3 reads TGTGCCAGCAGCGTAGCTTCAGGGGGCTACGAGCAGTACTTC.

This chain connects TRBV19 to TRBJ1-1; possible D gene TRBD1, 5 bases. V lost 2 bases to trimming and J lost 0 bases, with 10 bases between them. CDR1 and CDR2 from the germline V gene are LNHDA and SQIVND (reference sequence). This CDR3 contains 15 residues. Here the CDR3 reads CASSISGIMNTEAFF. CDR3 DNA sequence: TGTGCCAGTAGTATATCAGGGATCATGAACACTGAAGCTTTCTTT. The complete variable domain, with remaining parts taken from reference TRBV19 and TRBJ1-1, reads DGGITQSPKYLFRKEGQNVTLSCEQNLNHDAMYWYRQDPGQGLRLIYYSQIVNDFQKGDIAEGYSVSREKKESFPLTVTSAQKNPTAFYLCASSISGIMNTEAFFGQGTRLTVV.

The chain uses TRBV4-2 and TRBJ2-5, with 8 bases lining up with TRBD1. CDR1 and CDR2 (germline): LGHNA, YNFKEQ. The CDR3 contains 14 residues. With 1 base clipped from V and 5 bases from J, the junction kept 3 bases outside the gene matches. This CDR3 is CASSQGTGPETQYF. CDR3 DNA: TGTGCCAGCAGCCAAGGGACAGGGCCGGAGACCCAGTACTTC.